This T cell receptor (beta chain) appears in the sequencing data of a study of CD8 T cells in Susac syndrome. Random hexamers were used to reverse transcribe the RNA input (about 0.5 to 1 ug). TCRdb re-derived calls from the immunoSEQ multiplex PCR reads in MiXCR, one entry per CDR3 protein. This sample has over 130,000 distinct CDR3 sequences; 85% to 95% occur once, and the top ten carry roughly 0.14%. Germline CDR1 and CDR2: MNHNS and SASEGT. After removal of 5 bases from V and 1 base from J, the junction contained 10 bases not matched to a gene. The CDR3 is 18 residues long. The sequence was collected from a human donor with Susac syndrome. The sequencing sample was made of CD4+ T cells from PBMCs. J is TRBJ2-6 and V is TRBV6-1, with TRBD1 matching over 8 bases. CDR3 region: CASSPHPGQASGANVLTF. The CDR3 DNA is TGTGCCAGCAGTCCACACCCGGGACAGGCGTCTGGGGCCAACGTCCTGACTTTC.